The T cell receptor (beta chain) under discussion was sequenced for a study of blood T cell repertoires in COVID-19. Study context: T cells, B-cell-depleted T cells, or PBMCs supplied cDNA or gDNA.

J lost 13 bases, V lost 5 bases, and 2 bases had no gene match. CDR3 length: 12 amino acids. The germline V gene has CDR1 SNHLY and CDR2 FYNNEI. Clones were read by immunoSEQ multiplex PCR, and TCRdb kept only the in-frame ones, dropping some. Among nearly 200,000 clones listed, just under 85% were seen once. The sample comprised peripheral blood. The rearrangement uses TRBV2 and TRBJ1-6, with 10 positions matching TRBD1. The TCR comes from a man aged 55 to 70 with COVID-19, enrolled during active disease. For the CDR3, the DNA is TGTGCCAGCAGTCCGGACAGGGGGCCCCTCCACTTT. It translates to CASSPDRGPLHF.